This T cell receptor (beta chain) is from a study of blood T cell repertoires in COVID-19. The overall study: The study drew acute and convalescent COVID-19 samples from the United States, Italy and Spain. Sample material is recorded as cDNA or gDNA derived from T cells, B-cell-depleted T cells, or PBMCs.

Germline assignment: CDR1 SGHTA and CDR2 FQGNSA. Trimming pared 6 bases from V and 8 bases from J, leaving 19 bases between. This CDR3 region has 15 residues. How the authors handled the data: Amplification with reference gene primers provided the estimates of nucleated cell counts. The table came from immunoSEQ multiplex PCR; TCRdb's copy has only in-frame clones and leaves some out. That table gives V, J and clone size, and the DNA gave D and trimming. The profile shows 200,000 to 300,000 clones, more than 75% of them singletons. The chain employs TRBV7-2 and TRBJ1-4, with D tentatively TRBD1 (5 bases). The sequenced material came from peripheral blood. The receptor was isolated from a woman younger than 45 who had recovered from COVID-19. CDR3 protein: CASSTLQGAREKLFF. The CDR3 region has the DNA TGTGCCAGCAGTACACTTCAGGGTGCCCGCGAAAAACTGTTTTTT.